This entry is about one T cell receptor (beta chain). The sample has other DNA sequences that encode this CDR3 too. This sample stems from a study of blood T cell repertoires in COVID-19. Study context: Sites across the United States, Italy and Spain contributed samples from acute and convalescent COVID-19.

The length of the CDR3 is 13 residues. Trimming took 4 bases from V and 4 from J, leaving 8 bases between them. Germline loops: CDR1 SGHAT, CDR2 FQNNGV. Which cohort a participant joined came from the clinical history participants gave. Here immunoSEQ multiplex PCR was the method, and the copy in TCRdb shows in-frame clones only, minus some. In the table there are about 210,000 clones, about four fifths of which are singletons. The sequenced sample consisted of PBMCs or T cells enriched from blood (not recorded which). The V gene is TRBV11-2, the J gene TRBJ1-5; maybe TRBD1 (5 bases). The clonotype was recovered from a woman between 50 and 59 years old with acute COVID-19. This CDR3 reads CASSSGGNQPQHF. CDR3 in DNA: TGTGCCAGCAGCTCGGGGGGTAATCAGCCCCAGCATTTT.